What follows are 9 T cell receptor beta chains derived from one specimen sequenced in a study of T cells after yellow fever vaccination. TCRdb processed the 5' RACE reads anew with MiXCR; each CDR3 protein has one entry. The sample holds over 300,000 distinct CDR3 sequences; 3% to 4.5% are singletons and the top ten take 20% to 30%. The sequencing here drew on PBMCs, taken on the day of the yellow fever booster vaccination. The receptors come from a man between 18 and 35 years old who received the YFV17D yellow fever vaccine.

CDR3: CASSAQATGELFF. Written as DNA, the CDR3 is TGTGCCAGCAGCGCCCAGGCTACCGGGGAGCTGTTTTTT. This chain connects TRBV6-2 or TRBV6-3 to TRBJ2-2; no firm D call. This CDR3 spans 13 amino acids. Germline loops: CDR1 MNHEY, CDR2 SVGEGT. Deletions cut 6 bases from V and 5 bases from J, with 10 bases between.

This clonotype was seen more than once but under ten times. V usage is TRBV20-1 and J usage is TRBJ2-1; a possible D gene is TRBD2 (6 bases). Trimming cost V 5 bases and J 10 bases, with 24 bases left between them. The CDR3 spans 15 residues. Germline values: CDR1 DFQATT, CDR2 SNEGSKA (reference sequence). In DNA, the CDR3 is TGCAGTGCTGTACTATCGGGACTCCGGACTTCGGAGCAGTTCTTC. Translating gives CSAVLSGLRTSEQFF.

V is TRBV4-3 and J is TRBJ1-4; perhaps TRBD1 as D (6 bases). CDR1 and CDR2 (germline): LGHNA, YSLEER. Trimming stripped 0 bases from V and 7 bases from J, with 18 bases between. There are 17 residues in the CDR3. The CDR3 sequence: CASSQDTQGGGFEKLFF. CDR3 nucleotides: TGCGCCAGCAGCCAAGATACACAGGGCGGGGGTTTTGAAAAACTGTTTTTT.

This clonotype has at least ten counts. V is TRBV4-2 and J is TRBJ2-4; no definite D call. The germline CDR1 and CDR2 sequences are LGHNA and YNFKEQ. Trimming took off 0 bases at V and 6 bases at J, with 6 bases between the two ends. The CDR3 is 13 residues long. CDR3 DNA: TGTGCCAGCAGCCAAGATCGAGTAAACATTCAGTACTTC. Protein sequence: CASSQDRVNIQYF.

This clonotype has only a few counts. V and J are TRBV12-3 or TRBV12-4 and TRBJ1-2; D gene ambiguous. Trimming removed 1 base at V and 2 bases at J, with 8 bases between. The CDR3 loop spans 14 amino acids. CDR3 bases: TGTGCCAGCAGTTTAGGCGGGGTCAACTATGGCTACACCTTC. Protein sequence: CASSLGGVNYGYTF.

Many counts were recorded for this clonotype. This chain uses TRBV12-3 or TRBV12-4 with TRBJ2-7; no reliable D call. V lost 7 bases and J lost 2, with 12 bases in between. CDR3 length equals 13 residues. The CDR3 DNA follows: TGTGCCAGCAAACTCGACGGGCCCTACGAGCAGTACTTC. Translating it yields CASKLDGPYEQYF.

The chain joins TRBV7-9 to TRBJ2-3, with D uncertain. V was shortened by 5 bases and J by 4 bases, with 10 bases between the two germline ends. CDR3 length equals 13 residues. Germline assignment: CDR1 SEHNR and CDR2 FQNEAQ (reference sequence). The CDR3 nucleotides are TGTGCCAGCAGCCAGACTTCCGCAGATACGCAGTATTTT. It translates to CASSQTSADTQYF.

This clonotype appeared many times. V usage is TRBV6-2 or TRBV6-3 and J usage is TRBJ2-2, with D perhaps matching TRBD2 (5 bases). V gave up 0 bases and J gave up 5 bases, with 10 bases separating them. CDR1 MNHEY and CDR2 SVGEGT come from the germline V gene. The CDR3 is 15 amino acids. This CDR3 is CASSYSRAGTGELFF. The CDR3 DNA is TGTGCCAGCAGTTACTCGAGGGCGGGTACCGGGGAGCTGTTTTTT.

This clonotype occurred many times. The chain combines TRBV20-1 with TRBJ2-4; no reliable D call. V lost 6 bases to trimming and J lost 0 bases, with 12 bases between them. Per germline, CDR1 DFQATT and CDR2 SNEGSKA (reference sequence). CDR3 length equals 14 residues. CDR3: CSAPPPLAKNIQYF. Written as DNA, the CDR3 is TGCAGTGCGCCGCCTCCTCTAGCCAAAAACATTCAGTACTTC.